The 31 T cell receptor beta chains listed next were all sequenced from one sample in a study of a mutant IDH1 vaccine in newly diagnosed glioma. Sequencing was performed with immunoSEQ multiplex PCR; in TCRdb, only in-frame clones are kept and a portion is missing. The sample includes around 40,000 clones, approximately 84% of them seen just once. The time point: week 23, last vaccination. The vaccine gave 300 ug of a 20-mer mutant IDH1 peptide subcutaneously per dose. Their cognate antigens are unknown. Sequencing was performed on PBMCs, taken from a glioma patient whose treatment included an IDH1 peptide vaccine. The receptors stem from a woman aged 18-29 years with glioma. Some clones in this sample may be carry-over from other donors' samples.

V is TRBV6-1 and J is TRBJ2-2; D possibly matches TRBD1 or TRBD2 (5 bases each). V lost 4 bases and J 3 bases, leaving 6 bases between the germline ends. Germline V lookup: CDR1 MNHNS, CDR2 SASEGT. The CDR3 has 13 amino acids. CDR3 residues: CASSGDHTGELFF. In DNA, the CDR3 is TGTGCCAGCAGTGGGGACCACACCGGGGAGCTGTTTTTT.

This chain joins TRBV5-8 and TRBJ2-7, with a possible D match to TRBD1 (6 bases). Germline loops: CDR1 SGHTS, CDR2 YDEGEE. This CDR3 is built from 15 residues. V was clipped by 0 bases and J by 0 bases, with 10 bases between them. The CDR3 region has the DNA TGTGCCAGCAGCTTGGAGTTGGGGGCCTCCTACGAGCAGTACTTC. Protein: CASSLELGASYEQYF.

The chain carries TRBV15 and TRBJ1-2; TRBD1 matches at 11 bases. Germline V lookup: CDR1 LNHNV, CDR2 YYDKDF (reference sequence). J was trimmed by 2 bases and V by 3 bases; bases with no gene match: 2. The CDR3 is made up of 15 amino acids. This CDR3 reads CATSSGTGGNYGYTF. CDR3 sequence (DNA): TGTGCCACCAGCAGTGGGACAGGGGGGAACTATGGCTACACCTTC.

This clone was picked up a small number of times. V gene TRBV5-1 combines with J gene TRBJ1-5, with a tentative D call TRBD1 (5 bases). CDR1 and CDR2 (germline): SGHRS, YFSETQ. The germline V and J ends were trimmed by 0 bases and 4 bases, with 11 bases remaining between them. The CDR3 contains 15 residues. The CDR3, as DNA: TGCGCCAGCAGCTTGGGAATTGAGGGGAATCAGCCCCAGCATTTT. It encodes CASSLGIEGNQPQHF.

This chain links TRBV4-1 with TRBJ2-5; D is unclear. V was shortened by 1 base and J by 0 bases, with 6 bases between the two germline ends. In germline, CDR1 is MGHRA, CDR2 YSYEKL. The CDR3 has 14 residues. CDR3: CASSQARYQETQYF. DNA for the CDR3: TGCGCCAGCAGCCAAGCACGGTACCAAGAGACCCAGTACTTC.

This clone came up a few times. This rearrangement joins TRBV6-1 to TRBJ1-5, with D hard to call. The CDR3 is 13 amino acids. The V and J ends lost 3 bases and 7 bases respectively, with 10 bases between them. Germline CDR1 and CDR2: MNHNS and SASEGT. CDR3 residues: CASSELQVQPQHF. In DNA form, the CDR3 reads TGTGCCAGCAGTGAGCTGCAGGTACAGCCCCAGCATTTT.

This rearrangement joins TRBV5-1 to TRBJ2-3; 10 bases agree with TRBD1. Germline lookup yields CDR1 SGHRS and CDR2 YFSETQ. The CDR3 contains 15 residues. Germline trimming cut 4 bases from V and 3 bases from J; bases unmatched to any gene: 5. The CDR3 is CASSQRTGGTDTQYF. In DNA form, the CDR3 reads TGCGCCAGCAGCCAGAGGACAGGGGGTACAGATACGCAGTATTTT.

The J gene is TRBJ2-7, the V gene TRBV4-3; D may be TRBD2 (6 bases). CDR3 size: 16 residues. V lost 0 bases to trimming and J lost 0 bases, with 12 bases between them. From germline, CDR1 is LGHNA and CDR2 YSLEER. The CDR3 coding sequence is TGCGCCAGCAGCCAAGATAGAACCGGGAGCTCCTACGAGCAGTACTTC. This encodes CASSQDRTGSSYEQYF.

This sequence joins TRBV13 and TRBJ2-3, with D maybe TRBD2 (6 bases). Trimming cost V 3 bases and J 5 bases, with 24 bases left between them. The germline CDR1 and CDR2 sequences are PRHDT and FYEKMQ (reference sequence). The CDR3 runs 18 residues. In nucleotides, the CDR3 is TGTGCCAGCAGCTTGTCCTCCCCCCAGGGACTGAGGGGAGATACGCAGTATTTT. Protein: CASSLSSPQGLRGDTQYF.

This sequence joins TRBV5-6 and TRBJ2-7; D is ambiguous. V was pared by 3 bases and J by 2 bases, with 3 bases between. This CDR3 region has 11 residues. Germline lookup yields CDR1 SGHDT and CDR2 YYEEEE. CDR3 protein: CASSSAYEQYF. Written as DNA, the CDR3 is TGTGCCAGCAGCTCCGCCTACGAGCAGTACTTC.

This clone has more than one count but fewer than ten. CDR3 amino acids: CAWSGPKGSGYTF. The CDR3, as DNA: TGTGCCTGGAGTGGGCCCAAGGGCTCTGGCTACACCTTC. The chain employs TRBV30 and TRBJ1-2; D is ambiguous. Germline loops: CDR1 GTSNPN, CDR2 SVGIG (reference sequence). Deletions cut 1 base from V and 7 bases from J, with 13 bases between. This CDR3 is 13 amino acids long.

This chain joins TRBV29-1 and TRBJ2-3; the D gene is possibly TRBD1 (6 bases). The CDR3 totals 15 residues. Trimming stripped 6 bases from V and 3 bases from J, with 19 bases between. The germline V gene has CDR1 SQVTM and CDR2 ANQGSEA. CDR3: CSVQLAGDATDTQYF. In DNA, the CDR3 is TGCAGCGTCCAACTGGCAGGGGATGCGACAGATACGCAGTATTTT.

The chain is built from TRBV7-9 and TRBJ1-2; D ambiguous. The germline V gene encodes CDR1 SEHNR and CDR2 FQNEAQ (reference sequence). V was pared by 5 bases and J by 5 bases, with 15 bases between. This CDR3 has 14 residues. CDR3 nucleotides: TGTGCCAGCAGCCACTCGACGAGCCCATATGGCTACACCTTC. This gives the protein CASSHSTSPYGYTF.

The chain links TRBV11-3 to TRBJ2-2; 8 bases line up with TRBD2. The V gene's germline CDR1 is SGHNT and CDR2 YENEEA. The CDR3 has 16 amino acids. The trim removed 0 bases at V and 7 bases at J, leaving 7 bases unmatched. The CDR3: CASSLEAGGRYGELFF. Here the CDR3 DNA reads TGTGCCAGCAGCTTAGAGGCGGGCGGGAGGTACGGGGAGCTGTTTTTT.

J is TRBJ2-2 and V is TRBV5-1; TRBD1 matches 9 bases. Unmatched junction bases numbered 3, after V lost 3 bases and J lost 3 bases. Germline lookup yields CDR1 SGHRS and CDR2 YFSETQ. The CDR3 is made up of 15 amino acids. The CDR3 loop reads CASSWTGVDTGELFF. For the CDR3, the DNA is TGCGCCAGCAGCTGGACAGGGGTCGACACCGGGGAGCTGTTTTTT.

V and J are TRBV6-5 and TRBJ1-1; 7 bases are shared with TRBD1. Unmatched junction bases numbered 14, after V lost 4 bases and J lost 9 bases. The germline V gene encodes CDR1 MNHEY and CDR2 SVGAGI. This CDR3 is 15 amino acids long. CDR3 protein: CASSSTPPDRAQAFF. CDR3 nucleotides: TGTGCCAGCAGTTCCACGCCACCAGACAGGGCCCAAGCTTTCTTT.

This clone has just a few counts. V is TRBV9 and J is TRBJ2-1; D might be TRBD2 (6 bases). The CDR3 length is 16 residues. The V end lost 0 bases, the J end lost 6 bases, and 16 bases lay between the germline ends. The germline CDR1 and CDR2 sequences are SGDLS and YYNGEE. CDR3 DNA: TGTGCCAGCAGCGTAGTTGGCGGGGTTCGCGGCAATGAGCAGTTCTTC. It is translated as CASSVVGGVRGNEQFF.

The chain links TRBV5-4 to TRBJ1-2, with TRBD1 matching over 7 bases. The CDR3 is 17 amino acids. The junction had 12 bases not matched to a gene; V was cut back by 0 bases and J by 4 bases. Germline CDR1 and CDR2: SGHNT and YYREEE (reference sequence). CDR3 in amino acids: CASSLGGRDSALYGYTF. The CDR3, as DNA: TGTGCCAGCAGCTTGGGGGGGCGGGACAGTGCCCTCTATGGCTACACCTTC.

The chain has TRBV30 and TRBJ2-1; D possibly corresponds to TRBD2 (6 bases). Germline CDR1 is GTSNPN and CDR2 is SVGIG (reference sequence). The ends were cut back, 5 bases at V and 5 bases at J, with 13 bases in the middle. The CDR3 has 13 residues. CDR3 sequence: CAWARRADNEQFF. The DNA of the CDR3 is TGTGCCTGGGCCAGGAGGGCTGACAATGAGCAGTTCTTC.

This clone was detected only once. The rearrangement joins TRBV6-5 to TRBJ2-2, with a tentative D call TRBD1 (6 bases). This CDR3 is built from 13 residues. The germline V gene encodes CDR1 MNHEY and CDR2 SVGAGI. Deletions cut 5 bases from V and 6 bases from J, with 10 bases between. The CDR3 region has the DNA TGTGCCAGCAGTGCGACAGGCTCCGGGGAGCTGTTTTTT. Translating it yields CASSATGSGELFF.

The rearrangement joins TRBV6-1 to TRBJ2-7, with 7 bases lining up with TRBD2. CDR3 size: 14 residues. Trimming took 4 bases from V and 3 from J; bases not matched to a gene: 6. Germline V gene data show CDR1 as MNHNS and CDR2 as SASEGT. CDR3 loop: CASSGGTNVYEQYF. The CDR3 coding sequence is TGTGCCAGCAGTGGCGGGACTAACGTCTACGAGCAGTACTTC.

The V gene is TRBV6-5, the J gene TRBJ1-1; the match to TRBD1 covers 8 bases. The CDR3 sequence is 13 residues long. J was trimmed by 6 bases and V by 6 bases; bases with no gene match: 6. The germline V gene has CDR1 MNHEY and CDR2 SVGAGI. The CDR3 is CASRFRTGPEAFF. Written as DNA, the CDR3 is TGTGCCAGCAGATTTAGGACAGGGCCTGAAGCTTTCTTT.

The count of this clone is one. This sequence joins TRBV28 and TRBJ2-7, with D perhaps TRBD1 or TRBD2 (5 bases each). CDR1 is MDHEN and CDR2 is SYDVKM in the germline V gene. The length of the CDR3 is 11 residues. The germline V and J ends were trimmed by 8 bases and 9 bases, with 14 bases remaining between them. The CDR3 DNA reads TGTGCCAGCTCCGGGACCGACCTGCAGTACTTC. This codes for CASSGTDLQYF.

This clone occurred a few times. The chain links TRBV5-1 to TRBJ2-3, with 10 bases matching TRBD2. This CDR3 region has 15 residues. V shed 0 bases, J shed 8 bases, and the junction held 6 bases outside the gene matches. CDR1 and CDR2 (germline): SGHRS, YFSETQ. The CDR3 reads CASSLEASGRGTQYF. Here the CDR3 DNA reads TGCGCCAGCAGCTTGGAGGCTAGCGGGAGAGGTACGCAGTATTTT.

The chain links TRBV25-1 to TRBJ2-2, with D possibly being TRBD1 (6 bases). V was trimmed by 6 bases and J by 4 bases, leaving 15 bases between them. Germline V lookup: CDR1 MGHDK, CDR2 SYGVNS. There are 15 residues in the CDR3. CDR3 in DNA: TGTGCCAGCAGCCACAGGAGAGGGGGCACCGGGGAGCTGTTTTTT. This encodes CASSHRRGGTGELFF.

J is TRBJ2-3 and V is TRBV19, with TRBD2 matching over 11 bases. Per germline, CDR1 LNHDA and CDR2 SQIVND (reference sequence). Trimming cost V 5 bases and J 0 bases; bases outside gene matches: 13. The CDR3 contains 19 residues. CDR3 amino acids: CASSFAGTSGVSSTDTQYF. The CDR3 coding sequence is TGTGCCAGTAGTTTTGCCGGGACTAGCGGAGTCTCTAGCACAGATACGCAGTATTTT.

This chain links TRBV7-2 with TRBJ2-5; 12 bases map to TRBD2. CDR3 length: 16 amino acids. The J segment lost 5 bases and the V segment lost 2 bases, leaving 6 bases of the junction unmatched. Per the germline V gene, CDR1 is SGHTA and CDR2 is FQGNSA. DNA for the CDR3: TGTGCCAGCAGCTTACTAGCGGGGGGGCGGTGGGAGACCCAGTACTTC. Its protein product is CASSLLAGGRWETQYF. The whole variable domain, filled in from reference TRBV7-2 and TRBJ2-5, reads GAGVSQSPSNKVTEKGKDVELRCDPISGHTALYWYRQSLGQGLEFLIYFQGNSAPDKSGLPSDRFSAERTGGSVSTLTIQRTQQEDSAVYLCASSLLAGGRWETQYFGPGTRLLVL.

The J gene is TRBJ1-1, the V gene TRBV7-9, with D hard to call. Germline assignment: CDR1 SEHNR and CDR2 FQNEAQ (reference sequence). The CDR3 runs 12 residues. Trimming took 5 bases from V and 5 from J, leaving 9 bases between them. The CDR3 loop reads CASSLQPTEAFF. CDR3 nucleotides: TGTGCCAGCAGCCTTCAACCGACTGAAGCTTTCTTT. Full variable domain (outside the CDR3, taken from reference TRBV7-9 and TRBJ1-1): DTGVSQNPRHKITKRGQNVTFRCDPISEHNRLYWYRQTLGQGPEFLTYFQNEAQLEKSRLLSDRFSAERPKGSFSTLEIQRTEQGDSAMYLCASSLQPTEAFFGQGTRLTVV.

This chain connects TRBV7-6 to TRBJ2-7; D unclear. V lost 3 bases and J lost 2, with 8 bases in between. CDR1 is SGHVS and CDR2 is FNYEAQ in the germline V gene. CDR3 length: 13 residues. This CDR3 reads CASSFGATYEQYF. DNA for the CDR3: TGTGCCAGCAGCTTCGGAGCGACCTACGAGCAGTACTTC.

This clone has just one count. This sequence joins TRBV29-1 and TRBJ2-1; 11 nucleotides agree with TRBD2. The CDR3 length is 16 residues. CDR1 is SQVTM, CDR2 ANQGSEA, per germline. With V trimmed by 7 bases and J by 1 base, 9 bases remained unmatched. This CDR3 is CSGITSGSSSYNEQFF. CDR3 in DNA: TGCAGCGGCATTACTAGCGGGAGCTCTTCCTACAATGAGCAGTTCTTC.

In DNA, the CDR3 is TGTGCCAGCAGCTGGAGCGGGCGCACCTACGAGCAGTACTTC. This translates into CASSWSGRTYEQYF. The chain is built from TRBV7-4 and TRBJ2-7; D may be TRBD2 (6 bases). The CDR3 sequence is 14 residues long. V shed 4 bases and J shed 2 bases, with 12 bases lying between them. Germline CDR1 and CDR2: SGHVT and SQSDAQ.